This T cell receptor (beta chain) is from a study of brain T cells in children with intractable seizures. Regarding the study as a whole: Patients' HCMV serostatus was unknown; virus specificity rests on CDR3 similarity alone.

CDR3 size: 11 residues. Germline V CDR1 and CDR2: KGHDR, SFDVKD. Between the trimmed V and J ends, which lost 7 bases and 4 bases, there was a span of 4 bases. Only cases whose brain tissue showed the highest T cell transcript signatures were sequenced. Before surgery, patients took at least one anti-epileptic drug. Remarks on this clone: The antigen remains undetermined.

Method: immunoSEQ multiplex PCR; TCRdb's copy keeps in-frame clones and lacks some. The sample lists tens of thousands of clones, approximately 90% occurring once. The material sequenced was peripheral blood, taken at surgery. This sequence joins TRBV24-1 and TRBJ2-1; no reliable D call. The receptor comes from a girl between 2 and 10 years old with tuberous sclerosis and intractable seizures. The CDR3 spells CATSLYNEQFF. As DNA, the CDR3 is TGTGCCACCAGCCTTTACAATGAGCAGTTCTTC.